These 26 T cell receptor beta chains originate from one sample sequenced in a study of blood T cells in healthy people across ages. It was with a sample-barcoded 5' primer and a J-beta primer mix that a second PCR of roughly 7 to 11 cycles was run. TCRdb used MiXCR to reprocess the 5' RACE reads, holding one entry per CDR3 protein. There are fewer than 900,000 distinct CDR3 sequences in the sample; approximately 49% occur only once, and approximately 32% lies in the top ten. Sequencing was carried out using blood. All receptors come from a woman aged 60-75 years in good health.

This clonotype was observed a handful of times. This chain connects TRBV7-9 to TRBJ2-5, with 12 positions matching TRBD2. The CDR3 is 12 amino acids. Germline V gene lookup returns CDR1 SEHNR and CDR2 FQNEAQ (reference sequence). V lost 8 bases to trimming and J lost 11 bases; unmatched junction nucleotides: 6. The CDR3 nucleotides are TGTGCCAGCGGTAGGACTAGCGGGACGCAGTACTTC. Its protein product is CASGRTSGTQYF. The full variable domain, in which reference TRBV7-9 and TRBJ2-5 provide the parts outside the CDR3, is DTGVSQNPRHKITKRGQNVTFRCDPISEHNRLYWYRQTLGQGPEFLTYFQNEAQLEKSRLLSDRFSAERPKGSFSTLEIQRTEQGDSAMYLCASGRTSGTQYFGPGTRLLVL.

The table lists this clonotype with a few counts. The chain links TRBV27 to TRBJ2-7, with D possibly TRBD2 on 6 matching bases. This CDR3 region has 13 residues. The germline V gene encodes CDR1 MNHEY and CDR2 SMNVEV (reference sequence). V was trimmed by 6 bases and J by 3 bases, leaving 12 bases between them. CDR3: CASRAAGNYEQYF. CDR3 nucleotides: TGTGCCAGCAGGGCGGCGGGGAACTACGAGCAGTACTTC.

CDR3 sequence reads: CASSPHVPQGAMTQYF. CDR3 sequence (DNA): TGTGCCAGCAGCCCCCATGTGCCCCAGGGGGCGATGACCCAGTACTTC. The genes are TRBV7-9 and TRBJ2-7, with 8 positions matching TRBD1. The assigned J gene may be wrong: the sequence end matches TRBJ2-5 better. There are 16 residues in the CDR3. The germline CDR1 and CDR2 sequences are SEHNR and FQNEAQ (reference sequence).

This clonotype was detected a few times. DNA of the CDR3: TGTGCCAGCAGAACTAGCGGCAATGAGCAGTTCTTC. Amino acid sequence: CASRTSGNEQFF. The chain recombines TRBV28 with TRBJ2-1, with 8 bases fitting TRBD2. Germline values: CDR1 MDHEN, CDR2 SYDVKM. The junction had 1 base not matched to a gene; V was cut back by 6 bases and J by 6 bases. This CDR3 has 12 amino acids.

This clonotype has just a few counts. The chain carries TRBV20-1 and TRBJ2-7; D not certain. The CDR3 is 14 amino acids. Germline V CDR1 and CDR2: DFQATT, SNEGSKA (reference sequence). Trimming removed 2 bases at V and 6 bases at J, with 17 bases between. The CDR3 sequence: CSARPITSPAEQYF. DNA of the CDR3: TGCAGTGCTAGACCGATTACGTCACCCGCCGAGCAGTACTTC.

This chain uses TRBV2 with TRBJ2-5; D possibly corresponds to TRBD2 (5 bases). The J call is doubtful: the DNA matches TRBJ2-7 better. CDR1 is SNHLY, CDR2 FYNNEI, per germline. This CDR3 has 14 residues. The DNA for the CDR3 is TGTGCCAGCAGTGATTCCACGCAGGCGGGCGAGCAGTACTTC. It specifies CASSDSTQAGEQYF.

This clonotype was picked up a small number of times. J is TRBJ2-2 and V is TRBV29-1, with 8 bases that match TRBD1. With V trimmed by 4 bases and J by 7 bases, 11 bases remained unmatched. Germline assignment: CDR1 SQVTM and CDR2 ANQGSEA. The CDR3 spans 15 residues. The CDR3 region has the DNA TGCAGCGTTGCATATGGACAGGGTCGGGTCGGGGAGCTGTTTTTT. It encodes CSVAYGQGRVGELFF.

This CDR3 reads CASSRNRGQETQYF. CDR3 nucleotide sequence: TGTGCCAGCAGCAGGAACCGGGGCCAAGAGACCCAGTACTTC. The rearrangement joins TRBV7-2 to TRBJ2-5, with a tentative D call TRBD2 (5 bases). Germline CDR1 SGHTA, CDR2 FQGNSA. V was shortened by 5 bases and J by 1 base, with 11 bases between the two germline ends. This CDR3 is built from 14 residues. The full variable domain, with the rest looked up from reference TRBV7-2 and TRBJ2-5, is GAGVSQSPSNKVTEKGKDVELRCDPISGHTALYWYRQSLGQGLEFLIYFQGNSAPDKSGLPSDRFSAERTGGSVSTLTIQRTQQEDSAVYLCASSRNRGQETQYFGPGTRLLVL.

This clonotype was seen more than once but under ten times. The genes are TRBV6-6 and TRBJ2-5; TRBD1 matches 8 bases. Trimming cost V 5 bases and J 1 base; bases outside gene matches: 6. The V gene's germline CDR1 is MNHNY and CDR2 SVGAGI (reference sequence). The length of the CDR3 is 15 residues. The DNA of the CDR3 is TGTGCCAGCAGTGGGGGACAGGAGCTCCAAGAGACCCAGTACTTC. This translates into CASSGGQELQETQYF.

The chain has TRBV4-2 and TRBJ1-2, with a tentative D call TRBD1 (5 bases). The CDR3 length is 15 residues. V was cut by 0 bases and J by 4 bases, with 12 bases left in between. CDR1 and CDR2 from the germline V gene are LGHNA and YNFKEQ. The DNA for the CDR3 is TGTGCCAGCAGCCAAGATAGTCCAGGGACCTATGGCTACACCTTC. It translates to CASSQDSPGTYGYTF.

This clonotype was seen a handful of times. The CDR3 is CASSRPVRFEAFF. The CDR3 DNA follows: TGTGCCAGCAGTCGCCCAGTCAGGTTTGAAGCTTTCTTT. V usage is TRBV7-2 and J usage is TRBJ1-1; D ambiguous. The ends were cut back, 6 bases at V and 7 bases at J, with 15 bases in the middle. There are 13 residues in the CDR3. Per the germline V gene, CDR1 is SGHTA and CDR2 is FQGNSA. The entire variable domain, with the rest obtained from reference TRBV7-2 and TRBJ1-1, is as follows: GAGVSQSPSNKVTEKGKDVELRCDPISGHTALYWYRQSLGQGLEFLIYFQGNSAPDKSGLPSDRFSAERTGGSVSTLTIQRTQQEDSAVYLCASSRPVRFEAFFGQGTRLTVV.

This chain connects TRBV4-3 to TRBJ2-7, with D tentatively TRBD1 (6 bases). Germline V gene data show CDR1 as LGHNA and CDR2 as YSLEER. The CDR3 runs 15 residues. V lost 0 bases to trimming and J lost 1 base, with 10 bases between them. CDR3 sequence (DNA): TGCGCCAGCAGCCAAGACAGGGGTGCATCCTACGAGCAGTACTTC. It codes for CASSQDRGASYEQYF.

The gene calls are TRBV6-6 and TRBJ2-1; a possible D gene is TRBD1 (6 bases). V lost 5 bases and J lost 1, with 15 bases in between. The germline CDR1 and CDR2 sequences are MNHNY and SVGAGI (reference sequence). This CDR3 is 16 amino acids long. CDR3 nucleotides: TGTGCCAGCAGTGCCGCGACAGGCGGTTCCTACAATGAGCAGTTCTTC. Protein: CASSAATGGSYNEQFF.

This chain connects TRBV30 to TRBJ2-7, with D uncertain. Per germline, CDR1 GTSNPN and CDR2 SVGIG (reference sequence). The CDR3 is 11 residues long. V lost 5 bases, J lost 5 bases, and 10 bases lay in between. As DNA, the CDR3 is TGTGCCTGGCAAGGTTACGACGAGCAGTACTTC. Translated, it gives CAWQGYDEQYF.

The V call is TRBV2, the J call TRBJ1-5; no reliable D call. Germline CDR1 and CDR2: SNHLY and FYNNEI. The CDR3 sequence is 13 residues long. Trimming cost V 3 bases and J 4 bases, with 7 bases left between them. The chain's CDR3 is CASSDDWNQPQHF. CDR3 sequence (DNA): TGTGCCAGCAGTGATGACTGGAATCAGCCCCAGCATTTT. Full variable domain (outside the CDR3, taken from reference TRBV2 and TRBJ1-5): EPEVTQTPSHQVTQMGQEVILRCVPISNHLYFYWYRQILGQKVEFLVSFYNNEISEKSEIFDDQFSVERPDGSNFTLKIRSTKLEDSAMYFCASSDDWNQPQHFGDGTRLSIL.

There are a few counts of this clonotype. The J gene is TRBJ2-5, the V gene TRBV10-3, with D unresolved. This CDR3 comprises 15 residues. V shed 0 bases and J shed 2 bases, with 10 bases lying between them. Germline V lookup: CDR1 ENHRY, CDR2 SYGVKD. In nucleotides, the CDR3 is TGTGCCATCAGTGAGTCTGGCGGTGCGCAAGAGACCCAGTACTTC. It specifies CAISESGGAQETQYF.

The gene calls are TRBV20-1 and TRBJ2-5; TRBD1 agrees at 7 bases. V shed 0 bases, J shed 0 bases, and the junction held 7 bases outside the gene matches. Per germline, CDR1 DFQATT and CDR2 SNEGSKA (reference sequence). This CDR3 is 16 amino acids long. CDR3 nucleotide sequence: TGCAGTGCTAGAGATCGGGACAGCTGGTACCAAGAGACCCAGTACTTC. This encodes CSARDRDSWYQETQYF.

The J gene is TRBJ1-6, the V gene TRBV27; D ambiguous. This CDR3 is built from 15 residues. V was cut by 7 bases and J by 0 bases, with 10 bases left in between. The germline V gene has CDR1 MNHEY and CDR2 SMNVEV (reference sequence). This chain's CDR3 is CASKATSSYNSPLHF. The DNA for the CDR3 is TGTGCCAGCAAGGCTACTAGCTCCTATAATTCACCCCTCCACTTT.

This chain joins TRBV20-1 and TRBJ2-1; the match to TRBD2 covers 11 bases. This CDR3 has 18 amino acids. The V gene end was trimmed by 0 bases and the J gene end by 2 bases; junction bases not matched to a gene: 9. The V gene's germline CDR1 is DFQATT and CDR2 SNEGSKA (reference sequence). Here the CDR3 DNA reads TGCAGTGCTAGAGATCCACTAGCGGGAGCCAGCCCCTACAATGAGCAGTTCTTC. Translating it yields CSARDPLAGASPYNEQFF.

The V gene is TRBV7-2, the J gene TRBJ2-3; TRBD2 matches at 11 bases. This CDR3 has 14 residues. CDR1 and CDR2 (germline): SGHTA, FQGNSA. V was pared by 0 bases and J by 9 bases, with 2 bases of the junction left unmatched. The CDR3 protein is CASSLAPSGRTQYF. For the CDR3, the DNA is TGTGCCAGCAGCTTAGCTCCTAGCGGGAGGACGCAGTATTTT.

This clonotype was seen a handful of times. J is TRBJ2-2 and V is TRBV29-1; no definite D call. V was pared by 6 bases and J by 2 bases, with 10 bases between. The germline V gene has CDR1 SQVTM and CDR2 ANQGSEA. This CDR3 contains 13 residues. The CDR3 coding sequence is TGCAGCGTCCTAGGACCAAACACCGGGGAGCTGTTTTTT. Its translation: CSVLGPNTGELFF.

This chain joins TRBV20-1 and TRBJ2-3, with D hard to call. The CDR3 runs to 13 residues. The germline V gene has CDR1 DFQATT and CDR2 SNEGSKA (reference sequence). V dropped 2 bases and J dropped 2 bases, with 8 bases sitting between them. This CDR3 is CSARLRATDTQYF. The CDR3 nucleotides are TGCAGTGCTAGACTCCGGGCCACAGATACGCAGTATTTT.

The chain has TRBV5-1 and TRBJ1-3; D unclear. This CDR3 is built from 15 residues. The ends were cut back, 4 bases at V and 0 bases at J, with 11 bases in the middle. Germline V gene sequence: CDR1 SGHRS, CDR2 YFSETQ. In nucleotides, the CDR3 is TGCGCCAGCAGCCTGGACGACAACTCTGGAAACACCATATATTTT. It translates to CASSLDDNSGNTIYF.

This clonotype came up a few times. The chain has TRBV7-9 and TRBJ1-5, with D hard to call. Germline-derived CDR1 and CDR2 are SEHNR and FQNEAQ (reference sequence). CDR3 length equals 13 residues. V lost 6 bases and J 7 bases, leaving 13 bases between the germline ends. This CDR3 is CASSTDNGQPQHF. The CDR3 bases are TGTGCCAGCAGTACAGACAACGGCCAGCCCCAGCATTTT.

The chain recombines TRBV15 with TRBJ1-2; D is unresolved. CDR3 length: 14 amino acids. Deletions cut 0 bases from V and 4 bases from J, with 9 bases between. Germline V gene data show CDR1 as LNHNV and CDR2 as YYDKDF (reference sequence). The CDR3 loop is CATSRDSQSYGYTF. CDR3 coding DNA: TGTGCCACCAGCAGAGACAGCCAAAGCTATGGCTACACCTTC.

This rearrangement joins TRBV3-1 to TRBJ2-2; 10 nucleotides match TRBD2. Germline V gene sequence: CDR1 LGHDT, CDR2 YNNKEL (reference sequence). The V and J ends lost 4 bases and 6 bases, in that order; junction bases with no gene match: 8. CDR3 length: 16 residues. This CDR3 is CASSLTSGMGPGELFF. CDR3 coding DNA: TGTGCCAGCAGCCTAACTAGCGGGATGGGTCCCGGGGAGCTGTTTTTT.